Given below is one T cell receptor beta chain in context. Its cognate antigen is unknown. TCRdb itself ran the 5' RACE reads through MiXCR, one entry per CDR3 protein. The sample shows 300,000 to 400,000 distinct CDR3 sequences, more than 9% of them seen only once. V was trimmed by 8 bases and J by 9 bases, leaving 18 bases between them. Germline V gives CDR1 SGHDT, CDR2 YYEEEE. The CDR3 sequence is 13 residues long. The sample is drawn from a study of identical twins. General study results and limits: One should note that invariant MAIT and iNKT cells could partly confound zero-insertion analyses. Insertions were reduced in abundant cord blood beta clonotypes but not in memory repertoires.

The same specimen was also included in a second study, on yellow fever vaccine responses in identical twins. That study reports: Twins' vaccine T cell response reportedly seemed partly convergent, partly personalized.

Sample: CD8+ T cells sorted from blood. This chain joins TRBV5-6 and TRBJ2-1; D unresolved. This TCR came from a woman between 18 and 30 years old in good health. The CDR3: CARSPGLSSEQFF. The CDR3 nucleotides read TGTGCCAGGAGCCCCGGGCTATCAAGTGAGCAGTTCTTC.